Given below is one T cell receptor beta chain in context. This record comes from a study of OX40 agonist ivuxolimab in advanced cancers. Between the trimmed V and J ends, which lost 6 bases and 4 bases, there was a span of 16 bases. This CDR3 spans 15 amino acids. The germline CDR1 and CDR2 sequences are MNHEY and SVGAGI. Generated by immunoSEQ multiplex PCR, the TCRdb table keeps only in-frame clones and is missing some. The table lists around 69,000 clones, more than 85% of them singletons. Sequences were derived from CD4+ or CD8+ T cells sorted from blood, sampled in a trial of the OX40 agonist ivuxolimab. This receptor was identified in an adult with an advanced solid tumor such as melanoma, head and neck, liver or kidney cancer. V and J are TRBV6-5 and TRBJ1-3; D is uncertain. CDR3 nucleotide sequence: TGTGCCAGCAGCGTTACGATGGGCAAAGGAAACACCATATATTTT. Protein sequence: CASSVTMGKGNTIYF.